Following are 25 T cell receptor beta chains from one sample sequenced in a study of human T cells and chemical hapten exposure. TCRdb passed the RACE reads through MiXCR, listing each CDR3 protein once. The sample records roughly 380,000 distinct CDR3 sequences, approximately 5.1% being singletons. The time point is: pre-sensitization, week 0. Treatment noted: therapeutic diphenylcyclopropenone sensitization with weekly scalp DPC. Sequencing was performed on whole blood, taken in connection with sensitization to the hapten diphenylcyclopropenone (DPC). These receptors all stem from a woman between 45 and 65 years old with alopecia areata. Some clones in this sample may be carry-over from other donors' samples.

This clonotype was counted ten times or more. The chain employs TRBV6-2 or TRBV6-3 and TRBJ2-5, with D possibly TRBD1 on 5 matching bases. There are 18 residues in the CDR3. The germline V gene has CDR1 MNHEY and CDR2 SVGEGT. V was shortened by 0 bases and J by 4 bases, with 21 bases between the two germline ends. The CDR3 is CASSYSIGRQPKRETQYF. The DNA for the CDR3 is TGTGCCAGCAGTTACTCCATAGGTCGACAGCCGAAAAGAGAGACCCAGTACTTC.

This clonotype was picked up many times. The gene calls are TRBV27 and TRBJ2-3, with D hard to call. The V and J ends lost 5 bases and 3 bases respectively, with 9 bases between them. The V gene's germline CDR1 is MNHEY and CDR2 SMNVEV (reference sequence). CDR3 length: 13 residues. The CDR3 DNA follows: TGTGCCAGCAGTCGCAAACGGACAGATACGCAGTATTTT. Its protein is CASSRKRTDTQYF.

This clonotype appeared many times. The chain couples TRBV5-1 to TRBJ1-6; unclear D gene. Germline assignment: CDR1 SGHRS and CDR2 YFSETQ. CDR3 length: 15 amino acids. Trimming took 0 bases from V and 7 from J, leaving 11 bases between them. CDR3 in amino acids: CASSLVGGENSPLHF. CDR3 DNA: TGCGCCAGCAGCTTGGTTGGCGGGGAGAATTCACCCCTCCACTTT.

At least ten counts were recorded for this clonotype. A read error may produce the germline difference seen at one junction end. The V gene is TRBV7-9, the J gene TRBJ2-1; D call uncertain. The CDR3 sequence is 10 residues long. Germline V lookup: CDR1 SEHNR, CDR2 FQNEAQ (reference sequence). DNA of the CDR3: TGTGCCAGCGCCCTGGAAGCCCGGGTCTTC. It codes for CASALEARVF.

The sample holds a few counts of this clonotype. The V and J genes are TRBV18 and TRBJ2-3; 11 nucleotides match TRBD2. Germline V gene data show CDR1 as KGHSH and CDR2 as LQKENI. CDR3 size: 17 residues. V trimming: 1 base; J trimming: 6 bases; junction bases outside the gene matches: 9. This chain's CDR3 is CASSPLLLAGERDTQYF. CDR3 bases: TGTGCCAGCTCACCACTCCTACTAGCGGGAGAGAGGGATACGCAGTATTTT.

This clonotype was recorded a few times. The chain carries TRBV12-3 or TRBV12-4 and TRBJ2-7; 9 bases fit TRBD1. The V segment lost 5 bases and the J segment 3 bases; nucleotides outside the gene matches: 8. The CDR3 is 15 amino acids. The CDR3 here is CASSPGTGTRYEQYF. The CDR3 bases are TGTGCCAGCAGTCCAGGGACAGGGACTCGCTACGAGCAGTACTTC.

In its sample, this clonotype was seen a few times. The V and J genes are TRBV28 and TRBJ2-7; no definite D call. V was cut by 5 bases and J by 3 bases, with 11 bases left in between. The germline CDR1 and CDR2 sequences are MDHEN and SYDVKM. This CDR3 is built from 13 residues. In DNA form, the CDR3 reads TGTGCCAGCAGTCCAACAGAGCTCTACGAGCAGTACTTC. Translation: CASSPTELYEQYF.

This clonotype has more than one count but fewer than ten. The chain recombines TRBV28 with TRBJ2-7; D is undetermined. Trimming left V 5 bases short and J 2 bases short, with 22 bases between. The CDR3 is made up of 17 amino acids. The germline CDR1 and CDR2 sequences are MDHEN and SYDVKM. The CDR3 loop reads CASSPSDRAMGTYEQYF. CDR3 DNA: TGTGCCAGCAGTCCCTCCGACCGGGCCATGGGGACCTACGAGCAGTACTTC.

This clonotype was picked up a small number of times. This chain uses TRBV14 with TRBJ2-7; D is perhaps TRBD2 (6 bases). The CDR3 length is 18 residues. V was shortened by 1 base and J by 0 bases, with 19 bases between the two germline ends. The V gene's germline CDR1 is SGHDN and CDR2 FVKESK. The CDR3 region is CASSQGRFRGTLSYEQYF. The CDR3, as DNA: TGTGCCAGCAGCCAAGGAAGATTCCGGGGGACGCTCTCCTACGAGCAGTACTTC.

This clonotype was observed a few times. The chain couples TRBV5-1 to TRBJ1-2, with D uncertain. The germline CDR1 and CDR2 sequences are SGHRS and YFSETQ. With 0 bases removed from V and 4 bases from J, the gap between germline ends came to 13 bases. The CDR3 length is 15 residues. For the CDR3, the DNA is TGCGCCAGCAGCTTGGCTGCCGTTGGGATCTATGGCTACACCTTC. It is translated as CASSLAAVGIYGYTF.

This clonotype was counted between two and nine times. V gene TRBV4-2 combines with J gene TRBJ2-3, with a possible D match to TRBD2 (6 bases). The germline V gene has CDR1 LGHNA and CDR2 YNFKEQ. V dropped 0 bases and J dropped 5 bases, with 15 bases sitting between them. The CDR3 has 16 amino acids. The CDR3 protein is CASSQDRTGDGDTQYF. In DNA, the CDR3 is TGTGCCAGCAGCCAAGATAGAACGGGGGATGGAGATACGCAGTATTTT.

Worth noting for this clonotype: One base away lies a much larger clone, so this may be a sequencing read error. The V call is TRBV6-2 or TRBV6-3, the J call TRBJ1-1; the D is unclear. The CDR3 loop spans 16 amino acids. The V gene's germline CDR1 is MNHEY and CDR2 SVGEGT. The germline V and J ends were trimmed by 2 bases and 5 bases, with 18 bases remaining between them. The DNA of the CDR3 is TGTGCCAGCAGTTACGGTCGCCGGGTAGTAGGGACTGAAGCTTTCTTT. It codes for CASSYGRRVVGTEAFF.

V gene TRBV6-5 combines with J gene TRBJ1-1; 8 nucleotides line up with TRBD1. Germline assignment: CDR1 MNHEY and CDR2 SVGAGI. After removal of 7 bases from V and 4 bases from J, the junction contained 8 bases not matched to a gene. The CDR3 length is 14 residues. The CDR3 loop is CASTPTGVPTEAFF. The CDR3 DNA is TGTGCCAGCACCCCGACAGGGGTGCCCACTGAAGCTTTCTTT.

This sequence joins TRBV6-2 or TRBV6-3 and TRBJ1-5; 7 bases fit TRBD1. Germline trimming cut 10 bases from V and 4 bases from J; bases unmatched to any gene: 4. The CDR3 runs 12 residues. Germline V gives CDR1 MNHEY, CDR2 SVGEGT. The CDR3 sequence is CATQQGNQPQHF. In DNA form, the CDR3 reads TGTGCCACCCAACAGGGGAATCAGCCCCAGCATTTT.

Comments on this clonotype: A much bigger clone sits one base away, suggesting this may be a read error. The chain carries TRBV6-4 and TRBJ2-2; unclear D gene. Germline CDR1 MRHNA, CDR2 SNTAGT. This CDR3 is built from 14 residues. CDR3 coding DNA: TGTGCCAACAGTGTAGAGCGGAACACCGGGGAGCTGTTTTTT. As protein: CANSVERNTGELFF.

This sequence joins TRBV20-1 and TRBJ2-3; D not resolved. V was trimmed by 3 bases and J by 2 bases, leaving 9 bases between them. Looked up from germline, CDR1 is DFQATT and CDR2 is SNEGSKA (reference sequence). The CDR3 is 13 amino acids. In nucleotides, the CDR3 is TGCAGTGCTAGCACAACCGCCACAGATACGCAGTATTTT. Protein: CSASTTATDTQYF.

At least ten counts were recorded for this clonotype. The chain employs TRBV7-8 and TRBJ1-5, with D unresolved. CDR1 SGHVS and CDR2 FQNEAQ come from the germline V gene. Trimming removed 0 bases from V and 4 bases from J, with 13 bases in between. CDR3 length: 16 residues. CDR3: CASSLAGRVINQPQHF. In DNA, the CDR3 is TGTGCCAGCAGCTTAGCGGGAAGGGTGATAAATCAGCCCCAGCATTTT.

The genes are TRBV5-1 and TRBJ2-3, with D possibly matching TRBD1 (6 bases). V dropped 10 bases and J dropped 0 bases, with 15 bases sitting between them. Germline V gene sequence: CDR1 SGHRS, CDR2 YFSETQ. This CDR3 has 14 residues. The CDR3 nucleotides read TGCGCCGGACGGACAGTGCCTAGCACAGATACGCAGTATTTT. This codes for CAGRTVPSTDTQYF.

The chain links TRBV12-3 or TRBV12-4 to TRBJ1-5, with no clear D. The length of the CDR3 is 14 residues. V was trimmed by 6 bases and J by 2 bases, leaving 11 bases between them. The CDR3 spells CASSPNMGNQPQHF. The CDR3 region has the DNA TGTGCCAGCAGCCCTAATATGGGCAATCAGCCCCAGCATTTT.

CDR3 sequence reads: CASSGGQNNQPQHF. The CDR3 region has the DNA TGTGCCAGCAGCGGCGGACAGAACAATCAGCCCCAGCATTTT. The rearrangement links TRBV6-1 to TRBJ1-5, with a possible D match to TRBD1 (6 bases). Germline assignment: CDR1 MNHNS and CDR2 SASEGT. There are 14 residues in the CDR3. Trimming shortened V by 6 bases and J by 3 bases, and 12 bases separated the two germline ends.

This clonotype was counted between two and nine times. The chain carries TRBV30 and TRBJ2-3, with D maybe TRBD2 (6 bases). CDR3 size: 14 residues. V shed 5 bases and J shed 0 bases, with 12 bases lying between them. Germline CDR1 reads GTSNPN; CDR2 reads SVGIG (reference sequence). In DNA form, the CDR3 reads TGTGCCTGGGGGGGACTTACTAGCACAGATACGCAGTATTTT. This codes for CAWGGLTSTDTQYF.

This clonotype was recorded many times. This chain joins TRBV7-6 and TRBJ2-7; 7 nucleotides match TRBD2. In germline, CDR1 is SGHVS, CDR2 FNYEAQ. CDR3 length equals 14 residues. V was clipped by 4 bases and J by 2 bases; unmatched bases: 5. In DNA form, the CDR3 reads TGTGCCAGCAGCTCCAGACTAGCTACCTACGAGCAGTACTTC. It specifies CASSSRLATYEQYF.

This clonotype was counted at least ten times. The J gene is TRBJ2-7, the V gene TRBV6-1; D not certain. The V end lost 1 base, the J end lost 3 bases, and 13 bases lay between the germline ends. This CDR3 has 15 amino acids. The germline gives CDR1 MNHNS, CDR2 SASEGT. The DNA of the CDR3 is TGTGCCAGCAGTGAAGTTAGTAGACAAAGCTACGAGCAGTACTTC. Protein: CASSEVSRQSYEQYF.

This clonotype turned up a few times. V usage is TRBV6-5 and J usage is TRBJ1-5; D is unclear. Looked up from germline, CDR1 is MNHEY and CDR2 is SVGAGI. This CDR3 has 14 amino acids. Trimming shortened V by 6 bases and J by 0 bases, and 9 bases separated the two germline ends. DNA of the CDR3: TGTGCCAGCAGACCAAGACTTAGCAATCAGCCCCAGCATTTT. Translation: CASRPRLSNQPQHF.

This clonotype was counted a few times. This chain connects TRBV18 to TRBJ2-5; TRBD2 might be the D (6 bases). CDR3 length equals 14 residues. Trimming stripped 0 bases from V and 5 bases from J, with 10 bases between. Looked up from germline, CDR1 is KGHSH and CDR2 is LQKENI. The CDR3 loop reads CASSPPLAIETQYF. The CDR3 DNA reads as TGTGCCAGCTCACCACCTCTAGCGATCGAGACCCAGTACTTC. Variable domain in full (rest from reference TRBV18 and TRBJ2-5): NAGVMQNPRHLVRRRGQEARLRCSPMKGHSHVYWYRQLPEEGLKFMVYLQKENIIDESGMPKERFSAEFPKEGPSILRIQQVVRGDSAAYFCASSPPLAIETQYFGPGTRLLVL.